The clone carrying this T cell receptor (beta chain) was observed many times. Its antigen is still unknown. The CDR3 covers 16 residues. Germline assignment: CDR1 MNHEY and CDR2 SVGAGI. Trimming took 0 bases from V and 0 from J; bases not matched to a gene: 5. The data are from a study of T cells after yellow fever vaccination. At the level of the study: Some fractions had low cell numbers, and these were prepared with SMART-Seq v4 Ultra Low Input. Study-wide results and caveats: Peaking faster, on day 5 versus 15, the secondary response was nonetheless weaker. Shared CD4/CD8 clonotypes were a small share, likely from convergent recombination. Most clones from primary vaccination resurfaced after the booster (around 97% CD4, 88% CD8).

TCRdb ran MiXCR on the 5' RACE reads and lists one entry per CDR3 protein. The sample records some 240,000 distinct CDR3 sequences, 3.2% being singletons. The sequence was obtained from a man aged 18 to 30 who received the YFV17D yellow fever vaccine. Source: CD4+ T cells sorted from PBMCs, taken 10 days after the yellow fever booster vaccination. This sequence joins TRBV6-5 and TRBJ2-7, with 7 bases matching TRBD1. The CDR3 DNA reads TGTGCCAGCAGTTACTCGATGGGGACAGCCTCCTACGAGCAGTACGTC. Translation gives CASSYSMGTASYEQYV.